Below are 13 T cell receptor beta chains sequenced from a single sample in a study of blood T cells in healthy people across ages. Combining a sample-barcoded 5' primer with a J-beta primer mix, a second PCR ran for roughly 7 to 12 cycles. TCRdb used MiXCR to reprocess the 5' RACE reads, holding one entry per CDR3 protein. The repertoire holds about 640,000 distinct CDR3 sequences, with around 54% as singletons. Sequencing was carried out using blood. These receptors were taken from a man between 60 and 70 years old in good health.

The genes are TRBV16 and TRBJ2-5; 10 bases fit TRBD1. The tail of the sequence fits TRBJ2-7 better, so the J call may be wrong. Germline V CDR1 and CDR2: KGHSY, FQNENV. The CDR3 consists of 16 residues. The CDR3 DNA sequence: TGTGCCAGCAGACAACCGGGACAGGGGAGGGGGTACGAGCAGTACTTC. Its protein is CASRQPGQGRGYEQYF.

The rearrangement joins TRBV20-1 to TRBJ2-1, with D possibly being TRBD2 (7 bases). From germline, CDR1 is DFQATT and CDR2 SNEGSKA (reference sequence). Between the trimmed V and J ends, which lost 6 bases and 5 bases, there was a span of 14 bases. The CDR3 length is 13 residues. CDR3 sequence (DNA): TGCAGTGCCCCGGGGGGCGCCGACAATGAGCAGTTCTTC. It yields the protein CSAPGGADNEQFF.

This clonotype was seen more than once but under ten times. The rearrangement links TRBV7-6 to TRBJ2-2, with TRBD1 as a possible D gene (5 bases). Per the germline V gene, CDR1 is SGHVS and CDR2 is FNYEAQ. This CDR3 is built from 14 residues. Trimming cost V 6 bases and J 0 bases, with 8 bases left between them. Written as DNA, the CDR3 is TGTGCCAGCAGGGACACCGCGAACACCGGGGAGCTGTTTTTT. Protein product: CASRDTANTGELFF.

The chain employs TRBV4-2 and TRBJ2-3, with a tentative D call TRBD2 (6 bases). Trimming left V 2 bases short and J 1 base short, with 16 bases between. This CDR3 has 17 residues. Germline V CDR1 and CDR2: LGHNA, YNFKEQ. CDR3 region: CASSQRAEGHRTDTQYF. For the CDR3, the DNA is TGTGCCAGCAGCCAAAGGGCGGAGGGCCATCGCACAGATACGCAGTATTTT.

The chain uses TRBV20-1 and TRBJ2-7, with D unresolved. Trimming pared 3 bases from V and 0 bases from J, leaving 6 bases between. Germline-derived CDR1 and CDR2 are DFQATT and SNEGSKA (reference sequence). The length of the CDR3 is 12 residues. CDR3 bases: TGCAGTGCTAGGCCCCGCTCCTACGAGCAGTACTTC. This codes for CSARPRSYEQYF.

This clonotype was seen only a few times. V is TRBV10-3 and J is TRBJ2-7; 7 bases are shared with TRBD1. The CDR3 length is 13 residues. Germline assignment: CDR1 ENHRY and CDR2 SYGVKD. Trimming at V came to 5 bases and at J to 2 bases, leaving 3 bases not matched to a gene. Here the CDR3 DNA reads TGTGCCATCAGTCCGGGACAGCCCTACGAGCAGTACTTC. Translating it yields CAISPGQPYEQYF.

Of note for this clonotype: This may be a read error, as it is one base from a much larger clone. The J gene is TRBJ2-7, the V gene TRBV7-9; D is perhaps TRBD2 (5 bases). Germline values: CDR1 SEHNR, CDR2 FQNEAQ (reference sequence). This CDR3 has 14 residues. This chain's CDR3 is CANSLGSSTYEQYF. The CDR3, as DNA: TGTGCCAACAGCTTGGGGTCTAGCACCTACGAGCAGTACTTC.

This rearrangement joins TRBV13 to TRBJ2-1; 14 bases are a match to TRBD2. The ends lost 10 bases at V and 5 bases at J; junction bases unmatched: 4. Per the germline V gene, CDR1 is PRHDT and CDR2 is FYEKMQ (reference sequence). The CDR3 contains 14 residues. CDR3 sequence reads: CATRLAGGHNEQFF. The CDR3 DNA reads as TGTGCCACCAGACTAGCGGGGGGGCACAATGAGCAGTTCTTC.

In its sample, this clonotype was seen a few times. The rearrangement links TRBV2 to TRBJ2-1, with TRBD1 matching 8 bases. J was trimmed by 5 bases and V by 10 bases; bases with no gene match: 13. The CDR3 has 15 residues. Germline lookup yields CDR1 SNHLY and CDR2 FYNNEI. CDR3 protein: CANRDRTIQHNEQFF. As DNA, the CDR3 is TGTGCCAACCGGGACAGGACTATACAACACAATGAGCAGTTCTTC.

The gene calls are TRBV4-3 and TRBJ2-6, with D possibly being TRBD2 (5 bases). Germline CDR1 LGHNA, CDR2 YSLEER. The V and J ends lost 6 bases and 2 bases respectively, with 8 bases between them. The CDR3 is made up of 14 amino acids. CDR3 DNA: TGCGCCAGCAGAGAGGGAGCTGGGGCCAACGTCCTGACTTTC. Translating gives CASREGAGANVLTF.

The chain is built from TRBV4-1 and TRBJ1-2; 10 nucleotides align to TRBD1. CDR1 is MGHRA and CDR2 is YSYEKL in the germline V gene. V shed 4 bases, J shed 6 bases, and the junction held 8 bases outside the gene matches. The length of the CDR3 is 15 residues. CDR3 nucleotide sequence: TGCGCCAGCAGCCTAGGACAGGGGGTTGTGGATGGCTACACCTTC. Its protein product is CASSLGQGVVDGYTF.

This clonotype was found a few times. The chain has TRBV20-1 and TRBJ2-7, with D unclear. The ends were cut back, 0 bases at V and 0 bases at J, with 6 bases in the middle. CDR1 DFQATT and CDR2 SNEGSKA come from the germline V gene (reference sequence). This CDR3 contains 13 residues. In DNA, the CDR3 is TGCAGTGCTAGAGATGCCAGCTCCTACGAGCAGTACTTC. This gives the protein CSARDASSYEQYF.

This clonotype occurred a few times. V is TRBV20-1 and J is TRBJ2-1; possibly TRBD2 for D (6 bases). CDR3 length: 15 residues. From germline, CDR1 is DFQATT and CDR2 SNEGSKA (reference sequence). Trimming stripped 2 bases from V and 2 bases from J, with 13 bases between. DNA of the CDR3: TGCAGTGCTAGATTCCCCGGGACTCCCTACAATGAGCAGTTCTTC. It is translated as CSARFPGTPYNEQFF.